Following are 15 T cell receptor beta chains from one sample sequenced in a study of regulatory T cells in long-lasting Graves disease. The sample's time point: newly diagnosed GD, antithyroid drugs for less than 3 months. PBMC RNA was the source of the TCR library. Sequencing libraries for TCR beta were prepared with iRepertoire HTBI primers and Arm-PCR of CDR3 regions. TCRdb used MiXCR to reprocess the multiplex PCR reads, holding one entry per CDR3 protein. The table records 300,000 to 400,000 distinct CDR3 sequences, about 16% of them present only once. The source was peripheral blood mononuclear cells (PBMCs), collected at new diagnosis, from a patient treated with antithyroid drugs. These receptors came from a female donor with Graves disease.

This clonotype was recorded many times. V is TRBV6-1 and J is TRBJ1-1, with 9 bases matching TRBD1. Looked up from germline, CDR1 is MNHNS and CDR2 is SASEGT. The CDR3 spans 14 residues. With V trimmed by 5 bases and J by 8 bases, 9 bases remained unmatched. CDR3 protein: CASSPDRGPEEAFF. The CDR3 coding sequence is TGTGCCAGCAGTCCGGACAGGGGCCCCGAAGAAGCTTTCTTT.

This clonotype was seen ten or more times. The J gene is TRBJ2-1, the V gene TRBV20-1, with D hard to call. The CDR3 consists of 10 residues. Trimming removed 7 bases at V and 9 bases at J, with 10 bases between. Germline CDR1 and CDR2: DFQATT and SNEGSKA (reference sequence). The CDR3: CSVKSAEQFF. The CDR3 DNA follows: TGCAGTGTCAAATCGGCTGAGCAGTTCTTC.

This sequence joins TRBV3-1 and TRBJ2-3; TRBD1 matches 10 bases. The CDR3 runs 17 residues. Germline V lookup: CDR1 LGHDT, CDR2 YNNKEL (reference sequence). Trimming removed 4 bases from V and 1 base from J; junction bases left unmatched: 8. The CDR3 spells CASSLRQGAPRTDTQYF. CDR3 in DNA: TGTGCCAGCAGCCTTCGACAGGGGGCCCCTCGCACAGATACGCAGTATTTT.

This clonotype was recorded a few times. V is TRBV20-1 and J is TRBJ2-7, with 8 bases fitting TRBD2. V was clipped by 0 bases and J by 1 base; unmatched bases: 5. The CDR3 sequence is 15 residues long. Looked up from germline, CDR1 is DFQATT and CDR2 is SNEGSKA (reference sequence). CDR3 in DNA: TGCAGTGCTAGAGAAAAACTAGCGGCATCCTACGAGCAGTACTTC. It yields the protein CSAREKLAASYEQYF.

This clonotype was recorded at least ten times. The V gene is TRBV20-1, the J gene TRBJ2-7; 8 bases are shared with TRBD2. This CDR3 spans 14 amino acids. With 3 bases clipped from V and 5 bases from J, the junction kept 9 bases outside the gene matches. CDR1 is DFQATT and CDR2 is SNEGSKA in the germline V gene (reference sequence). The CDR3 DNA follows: TGCAGTGCTAGGTCCAGCGGGGGCGGGCACGAGCAGTACTTC. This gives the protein CSARSSGGGHEQYF.

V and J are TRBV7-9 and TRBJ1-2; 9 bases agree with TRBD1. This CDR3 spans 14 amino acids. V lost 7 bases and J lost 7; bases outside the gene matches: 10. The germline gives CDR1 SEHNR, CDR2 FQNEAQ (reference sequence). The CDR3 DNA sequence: TGTGCCAGCATGTCCGGGACAGGGATGGGTGGCTACACCTTC. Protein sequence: CASMSGTGMGGYTF.

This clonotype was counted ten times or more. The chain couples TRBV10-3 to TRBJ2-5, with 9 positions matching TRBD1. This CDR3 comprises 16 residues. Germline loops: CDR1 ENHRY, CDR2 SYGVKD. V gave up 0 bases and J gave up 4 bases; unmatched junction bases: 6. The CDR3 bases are TGTGCCATCAGTGAGTCTGGGAGGACAGGGGTAGAGACCCAGTACTTC. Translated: CAISESGRTGVETQYF.

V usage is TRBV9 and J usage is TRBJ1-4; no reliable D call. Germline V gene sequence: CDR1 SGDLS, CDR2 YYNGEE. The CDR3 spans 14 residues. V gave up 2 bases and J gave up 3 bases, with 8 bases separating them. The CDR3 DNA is TGTGCCAGCAGCGTGATCCGGGCTAATGAAAAACTGTTTTTT. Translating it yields CASSVIRANEKLFF.

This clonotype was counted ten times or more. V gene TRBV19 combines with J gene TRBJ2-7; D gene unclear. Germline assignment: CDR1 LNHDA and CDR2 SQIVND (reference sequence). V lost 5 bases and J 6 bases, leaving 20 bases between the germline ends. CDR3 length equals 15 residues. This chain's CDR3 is CASSAGRLPSPEQYF. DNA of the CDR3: TGTGCCAGTAGTGCCGGACGCTTACCTTCACCCGAGCAGTACTTC.

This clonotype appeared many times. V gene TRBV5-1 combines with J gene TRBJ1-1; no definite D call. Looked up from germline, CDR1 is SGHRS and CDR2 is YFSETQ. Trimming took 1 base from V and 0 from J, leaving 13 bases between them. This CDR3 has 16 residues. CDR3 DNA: TGCGCCAGCAGCTTGTCGGCCAGCCAAATGAACACTGAAGCTTTCTTT. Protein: CASSLSASQMNTEAFF.

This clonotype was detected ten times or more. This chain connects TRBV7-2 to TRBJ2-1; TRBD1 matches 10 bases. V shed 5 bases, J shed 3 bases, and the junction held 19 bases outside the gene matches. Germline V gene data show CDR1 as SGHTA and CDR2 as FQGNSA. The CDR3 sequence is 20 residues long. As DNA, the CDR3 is TGTGCCAGCAGCCGGAGCCGGGACAGGGGTCCGTTCGTTAACTACAATGAGCAGTTCTTC. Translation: CASSRSRDRGPFVNYNEQFF.

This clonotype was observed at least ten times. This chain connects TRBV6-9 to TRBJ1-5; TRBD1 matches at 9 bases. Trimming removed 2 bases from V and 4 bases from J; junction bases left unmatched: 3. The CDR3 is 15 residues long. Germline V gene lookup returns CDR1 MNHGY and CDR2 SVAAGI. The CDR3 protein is CASSYDGQGNQPQHF. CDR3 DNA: TGTGCCAGCAGTTATGATGGACAGGGGAATCAGCCCCAGCATTTT.

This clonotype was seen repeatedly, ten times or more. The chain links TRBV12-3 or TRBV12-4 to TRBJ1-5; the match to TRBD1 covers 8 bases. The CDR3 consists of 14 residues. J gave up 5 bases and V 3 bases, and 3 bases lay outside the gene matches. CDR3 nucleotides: TGTGCCAGCAGTTTTCAGGGGGCCTATCAGCCCCAGCATTTT. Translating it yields CASSFQGAYQPQHF.

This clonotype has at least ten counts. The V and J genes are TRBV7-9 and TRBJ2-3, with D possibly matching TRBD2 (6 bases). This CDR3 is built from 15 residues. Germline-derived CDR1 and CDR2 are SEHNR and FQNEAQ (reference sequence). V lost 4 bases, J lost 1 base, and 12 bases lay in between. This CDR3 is CASSSTGEGTDTQYF. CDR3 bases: TGTGCCAGCAGCTCCACGGGAGAAGGCACAGATACGCAGTATTTT.

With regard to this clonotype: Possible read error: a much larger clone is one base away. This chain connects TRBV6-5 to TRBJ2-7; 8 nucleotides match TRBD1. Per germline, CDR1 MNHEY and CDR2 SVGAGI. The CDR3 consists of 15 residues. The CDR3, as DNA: TGTGCCGGCAGTTACTTCGAGGGACAGGCGTACGAGCAGTACTTC. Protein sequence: CAGSYFEGQAYEQYF.